Shown below are 19 T cell receptor beta chains from a single sample sequenced in a study of molecular identifiers for immune sequencing clone quantification. TCRdb analysed the PCR reads with MiXCR anew, one entry per CDR3 protein. The profile shows over 600,000 distinct CDR3 sequences, just under 20% of them singletons. The sample consisted of naive CD8+ T cells from blood, with Jurkat cell RNA spiked in. The subset is: FACS-sorted CD8+CD4-CCR7+CD45RA+ naive T cells. These receptors were collected from a human donor in good health. Some libraries in this study had Jurkat cell RNA spiked in.

The V gene is TRBV19, the J gene TRBJ2-5, with D uncertain. Looked up from germline, CDR1 is LNHDA and CDR2 is SQIVND (reference sequence). This CDR3 is built from 12 residues. V lost 3 bases, J lost 7 bases, and 9 bases lay in between. CDR3 nucleotide sequence: TGTGCCAGTAGTATCGTCGGCGGGACCCAGTACTTC. This encodes CASSIVGGTQYF. The full variable domain, completed using reference TRBV19 and TRBJ2-5, is DGGITQSPKYLFRKEGQNVTLSCEQNLNHDAMYWYRQDPGQGLRLIYYSQIVNDFQKGDIAEGYSVSREKKESFPLTVTSAQKNPTAFYLCASSIVGGTQYFGPGTRLLVL.

There are many counts of this clonotype. The chain recombines TRBV24-1 with TRBJ2-1, with 10 bases aligning to TRBD2. This CDR3 is built from 16 residues. V lost 3 bases to trimming and J lost 7 bases; unmatched junction nucleotides: 8. CDR1 is KGHDR and CDR2 is SFDVKD in the germline V gene. CDR3 sequence: CATSDPLAGASNEQFF. As DNA, the CDR3 is TGTGCCACCAGTGATCCTCTAGCGGGAGCTTCGAATGAGCAGTTCTTC.

This clonotype turned up a few times. V usage is TRBV3-1 and J usage is TRBJ2-7, with D perhaps TRBD1 or TRBD2 (5 bases each). V was pared by 0 bases and J by 1 base, with 10 bases between. Germline CDR1 LGHDT, CDR2 YNNKEL (reference sequence). The CDR3 totals 15 residues. The CDR3: CASSQEGPLSYEQYF. The CDR3 DNA follows: TGTGCCAGCAGCCAAGAGGGACCCCTTTCCTACGAGCAGTACTTC.

This clonotype was counted only a few times. Here the CDR3 DNA reads TGTGCCAGCGGCCTGGATGGAAACACCATATATTTT. This gives the protein CASGLDGNTIYF. The chain carries TRBV12-3 or TRBV12-4 and TRBJ1-3, with D unclear. The CDR3 sequence is 12 residues long. V was cut by 8 bases and J by 3 bases, with 8 bases left in between.

This clonotype was picked up many times. This chain links TRBV5-1 with TRBJ2-3, with 10 bases identical to TRBD2. CDR1 is SGHRS and CDR2 is YFSETQ in the germline V gene. CDR3 length: 16 residues. V gave up 6 bases and J gave up 3 bases; unmatched junction bases: 10. The DNA of the CDR3 is TGCGCCAGCACCGGATGGGGTAGCGGGGGGACAGATACGCAGTATTTT. Its protein product is CASTGWGSGGTDTQYF.

For this clonotype: This may arise from a read error, as a much more abundant clone is one base away. The V call is TRBV5-1, the J call TRBJ2-5; 14 bases agree with TRBD2. CDR1 and CDR2 from the germline V gene are SGHRS and YFSETQ. Trimming removed 7 bases from V and 6 bases from J; junction bases left unmatched: 8. The CDR3 spans 15 residues. CDR3: CASGPGLAGVKTQYF. The CDR3, as DNA: TGCGCCAGCGGCCCGGGACTAGCGGGAGTGAAGACCCAGTACTTC. Supplemented by reference TRBV5-1 and TRBJ2-5, the full variable domain reads KAGVTQTPRYLIKTRGQQVTLSCSPISGHRSVSWYQQTPGQGLQFLFEYFSETQRNKGNFPGRFSGRQFSNSRSEMNVSTLELGDSALYLCASGPGLAGVKTQYFGPGTRLLVL.

The chain employs TRBV27 and TRBJ2-2; D is ambiguous. The CDR3 totals 12 residues. The V gene lost 6 bases and the J gene lost 5 bases, with 7 bases spanning the gap. Germline V gene lookup returns CDR1 MNHEY and CDR2 SMNVEV (reference sequence). The CDR3 protein is CASRDSTGELFF. The CDR3 bases are TGTGCCAGCAGGGATTCTACCGGGGAGCTGTTTTTT.

Ten or more counts support this clonotype. The rearrangement uses TRBV7-9 and TRBJ1-3; 10 nucleotides align to TRBD1. CDR3 length equals 16 residues. The germline V gene has CDR1 SEHNR and CDR2 FQNEAQ (reference sequence). V was pared by 2 bases and J by 2 bases, with 3 bases of the junction left unmatched. The CDR3, as DNA: TGTGCCAGCAGCTTAACGACAGGGGGCACTGGAAACACCATATATTTT. Translated, it gives CASSLTTGGTGNTIYF.

This clonotype has ten or more counts. The V and J genes are TRBV19 and TRBJ2-7; D remains ambiguous. Germline V gene lookup returns CDR1 LNHDA and CDR2 SQIVND (reference sequence). Trimming removed 1 base at V and 3 bases at J, with 10 bases between. This CDR3 comprises 14 residues. The CDR3 DNA reads as TGTGCCAGTAGTATAGCGGGCGGATACTACGAGCAGTACTTC. Translating gives CASSIAGGYYEQYF.

This clonotype occurred many times. The DNA for the CDR3 is TGCAGTGCCATGTACCCCGACCCGCTTGGCGACGGATCAGATCAGCCCCAGCATTTT. Protein sequence: CSAMYPDPLGDGSDQPQHF. The chain uses TRBV20-1 and TRBJ1-5; D unclear. The CDR3 runs to 19 residues. Looked up from germline, CDR1 is DFQATT and CDR2 is SNEGSKA (reference sequence). The V and J ends lost 6 bases and 5 bases respectively, with 32 bases between them.

With regard to this clonotype: A much larger clone is a single base away; this may be a read error. The V call is TRBV6-5, the J call TRBJ1-4; weak D call: TRBD1 (6 bases). CDR3 size: 16 residues. Germline V gene sequence: CDR1 MNHEY, CDR2 SVGAGI. This chain's CDR3 is CAGSRLGEGANEKLFF. CDR3 nucleotides: TGTGCCGGCAGTCGCCTCGGGGAGGGGGCTAATGAAAAACTGTTTTTT.

The table lists this clonotype with many counts. The genes are TRBV20-1 and TRBJ1-1, with D unresolved. The CDR3 sequence is 13 residues long. Trimming removed 2 bases from V and 4 bases from J, with 11 bases in between. Germline CDR1 DFQATT, CDR2 SNEGSKA (reference sequence). CDR3 nucleotide sequence: TGCAGTGCTAGACCCCACGGGAGCACTGAAGCTTTCTTT. Protein product: CSARPHGSTEAFF.

The CDR3 sequence is CASSQDYPSGIEQETQYF. CDR3 nucleotides: TGTGCCAGCAGCCAAGATTACCCTAGCGGGATAGAACAAGAGACCCAGTACTTC. This chain joins TRBV3-1 and TRBJ2-5; 9 bases match TRBD2. Germline trimming cut 0 bases from V and 2 bases from J; bases unmatched to any gene: 10. There are 18 residues in the CDR3. Germline CDR1 reads LGHDT; CDR2 reads YNNKEL (reference sequence).

In its sample, this clonotype was seen many times. The J gene is TRBJ2-5, the V gene TRBV12-3 or TRBV12-4; D remains unclear. The CDR3 is 13 residues long. V was clipped by 9 bases and J by 0 bases, with 11 bases between them. CDR3 region: CASNHGHQETQYF. CDR3 nucleotides: TGTGCCAGTAACCATGGACACCAAGAGACCCAGTACTTC.

This clonotype was observed many times. The V call is TRBV28, the J call TRBJ2-4; maybe TRBD1 (5 bases). The V end was cut by 8 bases, the J end by 1 base, with 12 bases between. This CDR3 has 14 residues. The germline V gene encodes CDR1 MDHEN and CDR2 SYDVKM. The CDR3 protein is CASLREMAKNIQYF. The CDR3 DNA sequence: TGTGCCAGCCTCAGGGAAATGGCCAAAAACATTCAGTACTTC.

This clonotype was seen repeatedly, ten times or more. The J gene is TRBJ1-5, the V gene TRBV6-5, with D hard to call. Germline values: CDR1 MNHEY, CDR2 SVGAGI. V dropped 8 bases and J dropped 0 bases, with 14 bases sitting between them. CDR3 length: 15 amino acids. The CDR3 sequence is CASRTGPYSNQPQHF. In DNA form, the CDR3 reads TGTGCCAGCCGGACCGGGCCCTATAGCAATCAGCCCCAGCATTTT.

This clonotype was seen repeatedly, ten times or more. The chain recombines TRBV7-8 with TRBJ2-6; D gene ambiguous. From germline, CDR1 is SGHVS and CDR2 FQNEAQ. V shed 0 bases and J shed 3 bases, with 6 bases lying between them. This CDR3 has 15 amino acids. CDR3 bases: TGTGCCAGCAGCTTAGCCGGGTATGGGGCCAACGTCCTGACTTTC. It yields the protein CASSLAGYGANVLTF.

This clonotype was counted only a few times. The chain uses TRBV21-1 and TRBJ1-1. TRBV21-1 is noted as a pseudogene. The CDR3 length is 17 residues. This CDR3 reads CASSKALFPTMSTEAFF. CDR3 in DNA: TGTGCCAGCAGCAAAGCGCTTTTTCCGACTATGAGCACTGAAGCTTTCTTT.

In this sample, this clonotype turned up many times. The chain combines TRBV7-9 with TRBJ2-7; 7 bases match TRBD2. V was clipped by 4 bases and J by 5 bases; unmatched bases: 5. Germline-derived CDR1 and CDR2 are SEHNR and FQNEAQ (reference sequence). The CDR3 is 13 amino acids. CDR3 residues: CASSSPGRDEQYF. CDR3 in DNA: TGTGCCAGCAGCTCCCCGGGGAGGGACGAGCAGTACTTC.